This TCR beta chain was recovered during a study of T cells in Graves' hyperthyroidism and ophthalmopathy. Overall study results and limits: Before onset, by a median of 6.5 months, the model predicted ophthalmopathy.

Patients were excluded for uncontrolled infection, other autoimmune disease, pregnancy or lactation. This clonotype came up a few times. Antigen specificity is unknown. RNA transcripts served as the template for amplifying TCR beta CDR3 regions. TCR CDR3 underwent first-round RT-PCR with the HTBI primer set. TCRdb fed the multiplex PCR reads into MiXCR, producing one record per CDR3 protein. The sample carries 450,000 to 600,000 distinct CDR3 sequences, 20% recorded once. This CDR3 is built from 15 residues. The V segment lost 4 bases and the J segment 9 bases; nucleotides outside the gene matches: 9. CDR1 and CDR2 from the germline V gene are MDHEN and SYDVKM.

This chain joins TRBV28 and TRBJ1-6; 7 nucleotides agree with TRBD1. This TCR was sampled from a man in his forties with Graves' ophthalmopathy. The sample was blood. The CDR3 spells CASSSRTGLSSPLHF. DNA of the CDR3: TGTGCCAGCAGTTCCAGGACAGGTCTGAGTTCACCCCTCCACTTT. The entire variable domain, with the rest obtained from reference TRBV28 and TRBJ1-6, is as follows: DVKVTQSSRYLVKRTGEKVFLECVQDMDHENMFWYRQDPGLGLRLIYFSYDVKMKEKGDIPEGYSVSREKKERFSLILESASTNQTSMYLCASSSRTGLSSPLHFGNGTRLTVT.